This T cell receptor beta chain was sequenced during a study of shared clonotypes between healthy human individuals. Study-level information: There were three CD4 naive, three CD4 memory, two CD8 naive and one CD8 memory plates per donor. Study observations and caveats: Across a handful of donors, naive CD4 shared 5% to 6%, naive CD8 more than 3%, memory CD4 over 2%, memory CD8 over 0.3%.

Sequencing was performed with immunoSEQ multiplex PCR; in TCRdb, only in-frame clones are kept and a portion is missing. The sample has around 2.5 million clones; approximately 94% are singletons. Adult Caucasians living in Nashville, Tennessee made up all of the donors. V lost 4 bases and J 4 bases, leaving 10 bases between the germline ends. The length of the CDR3 is 13 residues. CDR1 and CDR2 (germline): LNHDA, SQIVND (reference sequence). This clone appeared a few times. The antigen is unknown. The sample consisted of naive CD4+ T cells from PBMCs. Subset given: CD45RA+ positively selected. V and J are TRBV19 and TRBJ1-1, with D tentatively TRBD1 (6 bases). The sequence was obtained from a man between 18 and 35 years old in good health. Some clones in this sample may be carry-over from other donors' samples. The CDR3 spells CASSNRESTEAFF. In DNA form, the CDR3 reads TGTGCCAGTAGTAACAGGGAGAGCACTGAAGCTTTCTTT.